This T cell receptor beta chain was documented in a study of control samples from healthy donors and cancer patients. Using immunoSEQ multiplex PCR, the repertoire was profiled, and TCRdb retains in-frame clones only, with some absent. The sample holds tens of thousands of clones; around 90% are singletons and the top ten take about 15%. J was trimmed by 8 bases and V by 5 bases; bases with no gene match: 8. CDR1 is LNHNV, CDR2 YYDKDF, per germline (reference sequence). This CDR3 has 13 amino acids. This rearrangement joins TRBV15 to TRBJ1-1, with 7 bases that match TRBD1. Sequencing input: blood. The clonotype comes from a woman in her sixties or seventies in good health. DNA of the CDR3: TGTGCCACCAGCGCCCAGACAGGGTCAGAAGCTTTCTTT. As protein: CATSAQTGSEAFF.